This T cell receptor beta chain was found in a study of blood T cell repertoires in COVID-19. About the research overall: Samples representing acute and convalescent COVID-19 were sourced from the United States, Italy and Spain.

CDR3 length: 12 amino acids. CDR1 is MDHEN, CDR2 SYDVKM, per germline. V lost 8 bases, J lost 5 bases, and 12 bases lay in between. As handled by the study authors: By means of reference gene primer amplification, nucleated cell counts were estimated. Produced via immunoSEQ multiplex PCR; TCRdb's table is partial and in-frame only. For V, J and clone size, that table is used; D and trimming come from the DNA. The data show 65,000 to 70,000 clones, roughly 80% seen once. This clonotype originated in an elderly man with active COVID-19. The V and J genes are TRBV28 and TRBJ1-2; D remains unclear. Material for sequencing was peripheral blood. For the CDR3, the DNA is TGTGCCAGCGGCTCAGCGAGGTATGGCTACACCTTC. It yields the protein CASGSARYGYTF.